These T cell receptor beta chains were read from a single sample in a study of blood T cell repertoires in COVID-19. TCRdb keeps only in-frame clones here, not all; method: immunoSEQ multiplex PCR. The sample yields 290,000 or so clones, around 84% seen once. The specimen sequenced was PBMCs or T cells enriched from blood (not recorded which). The origin of the receptors is a middle-aged man who had been exposed to COVID-19. Both conserved end residues are part of each CDR3. The D gene is left open where the match is weak. The size entry is marked missing in some rows and otherwise reads once, few, many or a size class.

length: 15; size: once; D: TRBD1; V: TRBV24-1; J: TRBJ1-2; DNA: TGTGCCACCAGTGACGCCGGGACAGGGATTTACGGCTACACCTTC; CDR3: CATSDAGTGIYGYTF
length: 17; size: NA; D: TRBD1; V: TRBV7-3; J: TRBJ2-5; DNA: TGTGCCAGCAGTCCTCACGGACAGGTTTATGGGCAAGAGACCCAGTACTTC; CDR3: CASSPHGQVYGQETQYF
length: 15; size: once; D: TRBD1; V: TRBV5-1; J: TRBJ1-6; DNA: TGCGCCAGCAGCGCCATGGGACAGGCGTCTTCACCCCTCCACTTT; CDR3: CASSAMGQASSPLHF
length: 16; size: NA; D: TRBD1; V: TRBV7-8; J: TRBJ1-2; DNA: TGTGCCAGCAGCTTAGCTCCGGAGGGGGCGCGTTATGGCTACACCTTC; CDR3: CASSLAPEGARYGYTF
length: 14; size: NA; D: TRBD1; V: TRBV19; J: TRBJ1-5; DNA: TGTGCCAGTTCGCCGGGACAGACCTATCAGCCCCAGCATTTT; CDR3: CASSPGQTYQPQHF
length: 15; size: NA; D: TRBD2; V: TRBV12-5; J: TRBJ2-5; DNA: TGTGCTAGTGGTCGGACTAGCGAGACCCAAGAGACCCAGTACTTC; CDR3: CASGRTSETQETQYF
length: 14; size: NA; D: NA; V: TRBV3-1/TRBV3-2; J: TRBJ2-7; DNA: TGTGCCAGCAGCAACTTAGCGGCCGCTTACGAGCAGTACTTC; CDR3: CASSNLAAAYEQYF
length: 13; size: NA; D: NA; V: TRBV5-1; J: TRBJ2-5; DNA: TGCGCCAGCAGCGGGGCCACAAAAGAGACCCAGTACTTC; CDR3: CASSGATKETQYF
length: 16; size: NA; D: NA; V: TRBV5-1; J: TRBJ1-2; DNA: TGCGCCAGCAGCTTGGGCGGCAGCCAAGAAGCTTATGGCTACACCTTC; CDR3: CASSLGGSQEAYGYTF
length: 12; size: NA; D: NA; V: TRBV9; J: TRBJ2-3; DNA: TGTGCCAGCAGCCCGCTCGGGGGTACGCAGTATTTT; CDR3: CASSPLGGTQYF
length: 14; size: NA; D: NA; V: TRBV28; J: TRBJ1-4; DNA: TGTGCCAGCAGTTTGGGGCAGGACCCTGAAAAACTGTTTTTT; CDR3: CASSLGQDPEKLFF
length: 13; size: NA; D: NA; V: TRBV4-2; J: TRBJ1-1; DNA: TGTGCCAGCAGCCAAGGGGGTGGAGGTCTGGGTTTCTTT; CDR3: CASSQGGGGLGFF
length: 12; size: few; D: NA; V: TRBV5-1; J: TRBJ2-1; DNA: TGCGCCAGCAGCTTGTCCAGCAATGAGCAGTTCTTC; CDR3: CASSLSSNEQFF